Listed below are T cell receptor beta chains from one sample, sequenced in a study of blood T cell repertoires in COVID-19. Repertoires were generated with immunoSEQ multiplex PCR, while TCRdb's copy carries only in-frame clones and drops some. This sample has about 52,000 clones; about 90% occur once, and the top ten carry under 7.5%. Sequenced material: peripheral blood. The receptors here all came from a man aged 50-59 years with active COVID-19. CDR3s include the opening cysteine and the closing phenylalanine or tryptophan. Fields, in order: D gene, J gene, clone size, V gene, CDR3 protein, CDR3 DNA. D genes are given only for firm matches. Only part of the rows carry a size: once, few, many, or a class if the clone is expanded.

D: TRBD1
J: TRBJ1-5
size: NA
V: TRBV5-1
CDR3: CASSIGTDRQPQHF
DNA: TGCGCCAGCAGCATTGGGACAGATCGTCAGCCCCAGCATTTT

D: NA
J: TRBJ2-2
size: NA
V: TRBV28
CDR3: CASTLRTGTGELFF
DNA: TGTGCCAGCACCCTTCGGACGGGAACCGGGGAGCTGTTTTTT

D: NA
J: TRBJ2-5
size: NA
V: TRBV28
CDR3: CASTLWGGGGETQYF
DNA: TGTGCCAGCACCTTGTGGGGGGGCGGAGGTGAGACCCAGTACTTC

D: TRBD1
J: TRBJ1-3
size: NA
V: TRBV2
CDR3: CASSEARGRGNTIYF
DNA: TGTGCCAGCAGTGAAGCCAGGGGGCGTGGAAACACCATATATTTT

D: TRBD2
J: TRBJ2-3
size: NA
V: TRBV4-1
CDR3: CASSNSGRGGDTQYF
DNA: TGCGCCAGCAGCAATAGCGGGAGGGGAGGAGATACGCAGTATTTT

D: TRBD2
J: TRBJ2-7
size: NA
V: TRBV5-6
CDR3: CASSFIDGSGPYEQYF
DNA: TGTGCCAGCAGCTTTATTGACGGTAGCGGGCCCTACGAGCAGTACTTC

D: TRBD2
J: TRBJ2-7
size: once
V: TRBV28
CDR3: CASSPFSGGYYEQYF
DNA: TGTGCCAGCAGTCCATTCAGCGGGGGGTACTACGAGCAGTACTTC

D: NA
J: TRBJ2-7
size: NA
V: TRBV30
CDR3: CAWSTRDEQYF
DNA: TGTGCCTGGAGTACTCGAGACGAGCAGTACTTC

D: NA
J: TRBJ1-3
size: few
V: TRBV5-1
CDR3: CASSSGGIGNTIYF
DNA: TGCGCCAGCAGCTCCGGGGGGATTGGAAACACCATATATTTT

D: NA
J: TRBJ1-5
size: NA
V: TRBV6-5
CDR3: CASSQEPYNQPQHF
DNA: TGTGCCAGCTCACAGGAACCCTACAATCAGCCCCAGCATTTT

D: TRBD1
J: TRBJ1-5
size: NA
V: TRBV19
CDR3: CASRRDSSNQPQHF
DNA: TGTGCCAGTAGGAGGGACAGTAGCAATCAGCCCCAGCATTTT

D: TRBD1
J: TRBJ1-5
size: NA
V: TRBV24-1
CDR3: CATSDTGVQPQHF
DNA: TGTGCCACCAGTGATACAGGGGTCCAGCCCCAGCATTTT

D: NA
J: TRBJ2-5
size: NA
V: TRBV6-5
CDR3: CASSYGVRVETQYF
DNA: TGTGCCAGCAGTTACGGCGTCAGGGTAGAGACCCAGTACTTC

D: NA
J: TRBJ2-3
size: NA
V: TRBV29-1
CDR3: CSTRGRDQGTQYF
DNA: TGTTCGACGCGGGGCAGGGATCAGGGTACGCAGTATTTT

D: NA
J: TRBJ1-2
size: NA
V: TRBV27
CDR3: CASGERGYGYTF
DNA: TGTGCCAGCGGCGAAAGGGGTTATGGCTACACCTTC

D: TRBD1
J: TRBJ1-3
size: NA
V: TRBV19
CDR3: CASNTLGQGYGNTIYF
DNA: TGTGCCAGTAACACTCTGGGACAGGGGTACGGAAACACCATATATTTT

D: NA
J: TRBJ2-7
size: NA
V: TRBV12-3/TRBV12-4
CDR3: CASSSEIVGEQYF
DNA: TGTGCCAGCAGCTCCGAGATCGTCGGCGAGCAGTACTTC

D: TRBD1
J: TRBJ2-7
size: NA
V: TRBV5-1
CDR3: CASRSSGTGRWEQYF
DNA: TGCGCCAGCAGAAGCTCCGGGACAGGCCGCTGGGAGCAGTACTTC

D: TRBD1
J: TRBJ1-1
size: NA
V: TRBV4-3
CDR3: CASSLGTGVNTEAFF
DNA: TGCGCCAGCAGCCTAGGGACAGGGGTGAACACTGAAGCTTTCTTT

D: NA
J: TRBJ2-5
size: NA
V: TRBV5-1
CDR3: CASSLPRGEAETQYF
DNA: TGCGCCAGCAGCTTGCCCAGGGGAGAGGCAGAGACCCAGTACTTC

D: NA
J: TRBJ2-5
size: NA
V: TRBV7-2
CDR3: CASSLLLPQETQYF
DNA: TGTGCCAGCAGCTTATTACTACCACAAGAGACCCAGTACTTC

D: NA
J: TRBJ1-5
size: NA
V: TRBV6-1
CDR3: CASSPQGNQPQHF
DNA: TGTGCCAGCAGCCCCCAGGGGAATCAGCCCCAGCATTTT

D: NA
J: TRBJ1-2
size: NA
V: TRBV9
CDR3: CASSVGGNYGYTF
DNA: TGTGCCAGCAGCGTAGGCGGGAACTATGGCTACACCTTC

D: NA
J: TRBJ1-2
size: NA
V: TRBV2
CDR3: CASSNWRDGYTF
DNA: TGTGCCAGCAGCAATTGGAGGGATGGCTACACCTTC

D: NA
J: TRBJ1-2
size: NA
V: TRBV5-6
CDR3: CASSLGWDTVYGYTF
DNA: TGTGCCAGCAGCTTGGGTTGGGACACAGTGTATGGCTACACCTTC

D: TRBD1
J: TRBJ2-5
size: NA
V: TRBV7-9
CDR3: CASSRQGARETQYF
DNA: TGTGCCAGCAGCCGACAGGGGGCGAGGGAGACCCAGTACTTC

D: NA
J: TRBJ2-5
size: NA
V: TRBV2
CDR3: CASSGDYQETQYF
DNA: TGTGCCAGCAGTGGGGACTACCAAGAGACCCAGTACTTC

D: TRBD2
J: TRBJ2-3
size: NA
V: TRBV28
CDR3: CASSFPGGGARTDTQYF
DNA: TGTGCCAGCAGTTTCCCCGGCGGGGGGGCTCGCACAGATACGCAGTATTTT

D: NA
J: TRBJ2-1
size: NA
V: TRBV6-4
CDR3: CASKPGASIGEQFF
DNA: TGTGCCAGCAAACCTGGGGCTAGTATCGGTGAGCAGTTCTTC

D: NA
J: TRBJ1-1
size: once
V: TRBV6-4
CDR3: CASSVREGETEAFF
DNA: TGTGCCAGCAGTGTCAGGGAGGGTGAGACTGAAGCTTTCTTT

D: TRBD1
J: TRBJ1-1
size: NA
V: TRBV18
CDR3: CASSQFFGTGGVVDTEAFF
DNA: TGTGCCAGCTCACAGTTTTTCGGGACAGGGGGCGTAGTTGACACTGAAGCTTTCTTT

D: NA
J: TRBJ1-2
size: NA
V: TRBV30
CDR3: CAGGRNYGYTF
DNA: TGTGCCGGGGGACGGAACTATGGCTACACCTTC

D: TRBD1
J: TRBJ1-2
size: NA
V: TRBV28
CDR3: CASSLGLGQADNYGYTF
DNA: TGTGCCAGCAGTTTAGGCCTAGGACAGGCCGATAACTATGGCTACACCTTC

D: NA
J: TRBJ1-6
size: NA
V: TRBV3-1/TRBV3-2
CDR3: CASSQQTGNSPLHF
DNA: TGTGCCAGCAGCCAACAAACAGGGAACTCACCCCTCCACTTT

D: NA
J: TRBJ2-1
size: NA
V: TRBV19
CDR3: CASSKGGTWDEQFF
DNA: TGTGCCAGTAGTAAAGGCGGAACCTGGGATGAGCAGTTCTTC

D: TRBD2
J: TRBJ2-3
size: NA
V: TRBV10-3
CDR3: CAISTQMAGGRNTQYF
DNA: TGTGCCATCTCCACCCAGATGGCGGGGGGGAGGAATACGCAGTATTTT

D: NA
J: TRBJ2-1
size: NA
V: TRBV9
CDR3: CASSPRPPDTYNEQFF
DNA: TGTGCCAGCAGCCCAAGGCCTCCGGACACCTACAATGAGCAGTTCTTC

D: TRBD2
J: TRBJ2-5
size: NA
V: TRBV27
CDR3: CASSYRTSSETQYF
DNA: TGTGCCAGCAGTTACCGGACTAGCTCAGAGACCCAGTACTTC

D: TRBD1
J: TRBJ1-1
size: NA
V: TRBV28
CDR3: CASSSHRGGNTEAFF
DNA: TGTGCCAGCAGTTCCCACAGGGGAGGAAACACTGAAGCTTTCTTT

D: NA
J: TRBJ2-2
size: NA
V: TRBV28
CDR3: CASSLFPGHNTGELFF
DNA: TGTGCCAGCAGTTTATTCCCAGGGCATAACACCGGGGAGCTGTTTTTT

D: TRBD1
J: TRBJ2-1
size: NA
V: TRBV9
CDR3: CASSSHRGKDNEQFF
DNA: TGTGCCAGCAGCTCGCACAGGGGTAAGGACAATGAGCAGTTCTTC